A selection of T cell receptor beta chains follows, all from one sample in a study of blood T cells in healthy people across ages. TCRdb independently ran MiXCR on the 5' RACE reads; one entry per CDR3 protein. Here the sample spans fewer than 1,000,000 distinct CDR3 sequences, 35% to 50% being singletons. Sequenced input: blood. These receptors were obtained from an elderly man in good health. Both conserved end residues are part of each CDR3. A D gene is named only where the DNA matches it firmly. Clone size, where shown, is once, few, many, or a class for clones that have expanded.

clone_size,d_call,v_call,j_call,cdr3_nt,cdr3_aa
once,TRBD2,TRBV12-3/TRBV12-4,TRBJ2-1,TGTGCCAGCAGGAAACTAGCGGGGGTTGGAGATGAGCAGTTCTTC,CASRKLAGVGDEQFF
.,.,TRBV28,TRBJ1-2,TGTGCCAGCAGTTTGGACCCCCAGCGGGACTATGGCTACACCTTC,CASSLDPQRDYGYTF
.,.,TRBV20-1,TRBJ2-3,TGCAGTGCTAGCAGGGTCACAGATACGCAGTATTTT,CSASRVTDTQYF
.,TRBD2,TRBV20-1,TRBJ2-4,TGCAGTGCTAGACTAGCGGGAGCCAAAAACATTCAGTACTTC,CSARLAGAKNIQYF
many,TRBD1,TRBV29-1,TRBJ2-5,TGCAGCGCCGGGGACAGTACAGAGACCCAGTACTTC,CSAGDSTETQYF
.,.,TRBV5-1,TRBJ2-5,TGCGCCAGCAGCTTGGTAGGGCCAGGGCAAGAGACCCAGTACTTC,CASSLVGPGQETQYF
few,.,TRBV20-1,TRBJ2-1,TGCAGTGCTAGAGATCTTGAGAGGGGGGAGTTCTTC,CSARDLERGEFF
many,.,TRBV29-1,TRBJ2-3,TGCAGCGTTGATTTCCCCGCAGATACGCAGTATTTT,CSVDFPADTQYF
.,.,TRBV12-3/TRBV12-4,TRBJ1-4,TGTGCCAGCAGTTGGGACCGCGTGAGGTCGGCACTGTTTTTT,CASSWDRVRSALFF
.,.,TRBV18,TRBJ2-1,TGTGCCAGCTCACCACCGACGGCAAGCTCCTACAATGAGCAGTTCTTC,CASSPPTASSYNEQFF
.,.,TRBV29-1,TRBJ1-5,TGCAGCGTGGCTGACAGACATCAGCCCCAGCATTTT,CSVADRHQPQHF
once,TRBD1,TRBV2,TRBJ2-1,TGTGCCAGCAGTGAAGAACAGGGGTCCTACAATGAGCAGTTCTTC,CASSEEQGSYNEQFF
few,.,TRBV12-3/TRBV12-4,TRBJ2-4,TGTGCCAGCAGTCCCGGGATAGGGTCCAAAAACATTCAGTACTTC,CASSPGIGSKNIQYF
.,TRBD1,TRBV24-1,TRBJ1-5,TGTGCCACCAGTGAGACGACAGGGGGATTGCAGCCCCAGCATTTT,CATSETTGGLQPQHF
.,TRBD2,TRBV5-1,TRBJ2-1,TGCGCCAGCAGCTCTGGAGCGGGAGTCGCCTACAATGAGCAGTTCTTC,CASSSGAGVAYNEQFF
.,.,TRBV4-1,TRBJ2-1,TGCGCCAGCAGCCAAGATTCCCGCCGAGCCCTCCGGGACCCGATCAATGAGCAGTTCTTC,CASSQDSRRALRDPINEQFF
few,.,TRBV12-3/TRBV12-4,TRBJ2-5,TGTGCCAGCAGTTTAGAGGTTGGGACCCAGTACTTC,CASSLEVGTQYF
many,.,TRBV3-1,TRBJ1-1,TGTGCCAGCAGCCGCGGGGTGTCTGAAGCTTTCTTT,CASSRGVSEAFF
.,TRBD2,TRBV7-2,TRBJ2-3,TGTGCCAGCAGCGTAAGGTGGGCGGGAGGCACAGATACGCAGTATTTT,CASSVRWAGGTDTQYF
.,.,TRBV4-2,TRBJ2-1,TGTGCCAGCAGCCAACAAACCGCTAGCAGGAATGAGCAGTTCTTC,CASSQQTASRNEQFF
.,.,TRBV20-1,TRBJ2-5,TGCAGTGCTAGAGATCCCAATTCGGAGACCCAGTACTTC,CSARDPNSETQYF
many,TRBD2,TRBV27,TRBJ2-5,TGTGCCAGCAGTACGGGACTAGCGGGTCTGGGTGAGACCCAGTACTTC,CASSTGLAGLGETQYF
.,.,TRBV29-1,TRBJ1-1,TGCAGCGTTGTTAGGACCGCAGAAGCTTTCTTT,CSVVRTAEAFF
few,.,TRBV29-1,TRBJ2-7,TGCAGCGTTGAGGCTAGCTCCTACGAGCAGTACTTC,CSVEASSYEQYF
.,.,TRBV5-1,TRBJ1-5,TGCGCCAGCTATTTAGGAGTTACAAATCAGCCCCAGCATTTT,CASYLGVTNQPQHF
.,TRBD2,TRBV11-2,TRBJ2-1,TGTGCCAGCAGCATCCCGGGACTAGCGGGCTTGGAGCAGTTCTTC,CASSIPGLAGLEQFF
few,.,TRBV20-1,TRBJ2-2,TGCAGTGCCCACCTACTACGAGCAAACACCGGGGAGCTGTTTTTT,CSAHLLRANTGELFF
once,.,TRBV20-1,TRBJ2-7,TGCAGTGCTAGAGTGGAGGGGAATTCCTACGAGCAGTACTTC,CSARVEGNSYEQYF
few,.,TRBV20-1,TRBJ2-7,TGCAGTGCTAATCCCCAACCCGCCGGGACGAACAATGAGCAGTACTTC,CSANPQPAGTNNEQYF
.,.,TRBV20-1,TRBJ2-1,TGCAGTGCTGCCGGACGTAGGGAGAAGTATCGCAATGAGCAGTTCTTC,CSAAGRREKYRNEQFF
few,TRBD1,TRBV20-1,TRBJ1-5,TGCAGTGCTTCCAGGGGGGTAGGCAATCAGCCCCAGCATTTT,CSASRGVGNQPQHF
many,.,TRBV5-1,TRBJ2-5,TGCGCCAGCAGCGCGATGGGGGCAATTTCGATAGAGACCCAGTACTTC,CASSAMGAISIETQYF
.,.,TRBV2,TRBJ2-5,TGTGCCAGCAGGGGGAGGACGGGTGAAGAGACCCAGTACTTC,CASRGRTGEETQYF
.,.,TRBV28,TRBJ2-5,TGTGCCAGCAGCGACCTCACTGGGGGGCGAGGGACCCAGTACTTC,CASSDLTGGRGTQYF
few,.,TRBV5-6,TRBJ2-5,TGTGCCAGCAGCTTGGTCATGGACATTCAGAGAGAGACCCAGTACTTC,CASSLVMDIQRETQYF
once,TRBD2,TRBV10-3,TRBJ2-1,TGTGCCATCAGTGAGTCGACTAGCGGGAGCAATGAGCAGTTCTTC,CAISESTSGSNEQFF
many,TRBD2,TRBV12-3/TRBV12-4,TRBJ2-1,TGTGCCAGCAGTCCCGGGACTAGGGCGAGCAATGAGCAGTTCTTC,CASSPGTRASNEQFF
.,.,TRBV4-2,TRBJ2-3,TGTGCCAGCAGCCAAGATAAAGCCACGCAGTATTTT,CASSQDKATQYF
many,.,TRBV11-1,TRBJ2-3,TGTGCCAGCAGCCAAAATTTACTAGCTATCACAGATACGCAGTATTTT,CASSQNLLAITDTQYF
many,.,TRBV7-2,TRBJ2-7,TGTGCCAGCAGCTTAGAGGCGTCGGTGGGATTAAGCTCCTACGAGCAGTACTTC,CASSLEASVGLSSYEQYF
few,TRBD1,TRBV15,TRBJ2-3,TGTGCCACCAGCAGCTTACCGGGACAGGGGGCGGCGGGTCGCACAGATACGCAGTATTTT,CATSSLPGQGAAGRTDTQYF
.,.,TRBV27,TRBJ1-2,TGTGCCAGCAGTTTCGGGAGACAATATGGCTACACCTTC,CASSFGRQYGYTF
.,.,TRBV19,TRBJ2-1,TGTGCCACACATAGCGGCCCCGGCTCCTACAATGAGCAGTTCTTC,CATHSGPGSYNEQFF
.,TRBD1,TRBV6-2/TRBV6-3,TRBJ2-7,TGTGCCAGCAGTCAGCCGGGACAGGGGGTCTCCGAGCAGTACTTC,CASSQPGQGVSEQYF
.,TRBD2,TRBV2,TRBJ2-5,TGTGCCAGCAGATGGAGCGGGACCTCGCAGGAGACCCAGTACTTC,CASRWSGTSQETQYF
few,.,TRBV24-1,TRBJ2-1,TGTGCCACCAGTGATCCCCTCCGGGACGGGAGACAAGTAAAGCAGTTCTTC,CATSDPLRDGRQVKQFF
few,.,TRBV27,TRBJ1-2,TGTGCCAGCAGTCCGGGGGCCATTTCGGGAGGCTACACCTTC,CASSPGAISGGYTF
.,TRBD2,TRBV20-1,TRBJ2-1,TGCAGTGCTGGACTAGCAGGAGTCCTCTACAATGAGCAGTTCTTC,CSAGLAGVLYNEQFF
many,.,TRBV7-8,TRBJ2-3,TGTGCCAGCAGCCCCACAACTCACACAGATACGCAGTATTTT,CASSPTTHTDTQYF
.,TRBD2,TRBV7-2,TRBJ2-1,TGTGCCAGCAGTTCAAGGGCTAGCGGGTGGAATGAGCAGTTCTTC,CASSSRASGWNEQFF
.,TRBD1,TRBV14,TRBJ2-7,TGTGCCAGCAGCCAGCTGGGGGACAGGGGAAGCAATGAGCAGTACTTC,CASSQLGDRGSNEQYF
.,TRBD2,TRBV5-1,TRBJ2-1,TGCGCCAGCAGCACGACTAGCGGGAGGGTGAATGAGCAGTTCTTC,CASSTTSGRVNEQFF
few,TRBD1,TRBV6-1,TRBJ2-3,TGTGCCAGCAGTGTTGCAGGGGGCAGAGATACGCAGTATTTT,CASSVAGGRDTQYF
.,.,TRBV20-1,TRBJ1-4,TGCAGTGCAAAACGACAGACAGTTCATGAAAAACTGTTTTTT,CSAKRQTVHEKLFF
few,.,TRBV4-3,TRBJ2-1,TGCGCCAGCAGCCAGTCCGTCAGTTGGGGGAAGGGTGAGCAGTTCTTC,CASSQSVSWGKGEQFF